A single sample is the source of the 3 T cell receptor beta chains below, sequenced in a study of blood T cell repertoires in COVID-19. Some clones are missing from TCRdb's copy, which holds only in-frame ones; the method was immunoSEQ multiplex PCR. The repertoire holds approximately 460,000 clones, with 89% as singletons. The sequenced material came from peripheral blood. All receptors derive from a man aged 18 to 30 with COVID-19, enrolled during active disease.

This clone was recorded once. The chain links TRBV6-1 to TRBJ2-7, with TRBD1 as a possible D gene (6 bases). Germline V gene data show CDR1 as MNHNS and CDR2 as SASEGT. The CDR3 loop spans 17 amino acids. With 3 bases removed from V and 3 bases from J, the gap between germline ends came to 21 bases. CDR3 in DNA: TGTGCCAGCAGTGACCTTCCACAGGGACCCCTGGGCTACGAGCAGTACTTC. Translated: CASSDLPQGPLGYEQYF.

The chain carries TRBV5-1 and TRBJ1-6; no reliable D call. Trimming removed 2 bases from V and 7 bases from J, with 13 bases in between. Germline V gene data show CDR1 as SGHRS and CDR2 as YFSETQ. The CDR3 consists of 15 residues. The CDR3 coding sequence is TGCGCCAGCAGCTTCGCTCTAGTTGGGAATTCACCCCTCCACTTT. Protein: CASSFALVGNSPLHF.

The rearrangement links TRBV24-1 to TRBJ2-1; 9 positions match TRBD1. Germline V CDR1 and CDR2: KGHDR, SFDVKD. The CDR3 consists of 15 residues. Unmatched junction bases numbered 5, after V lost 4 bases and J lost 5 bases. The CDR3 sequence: CATSDPGQGDNEQFF. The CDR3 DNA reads TGTGCCACCAGTGACCCGGGACAGGGAGACAATGAGCAGTTCTTC.